This TCR beta chain was identified in a study of molecular identifiers for immune sequencing clone quantification. TCRdb ran MiXCR on the PCR reads and lists one entry per CDR3 protein. The table includes a few hundred thousand distinct CDR3 sequences, roughly a fifth detected once. The V end was cut by 2 bases, the J end by 0 bases, with 13 bases between. Germline CDR1 is MNHEY and CDR2 is SVGEGT. The CDR3 sequence is 16 residues long. This receptor was obtained from a human donor in good health. Some libraries in this study had Jurkat cell RNA spiked in. Sequencing was done on a sample of naive CD8+ T cells from blood, with Jurkat cell RNA spiked in. Subset meaning: FACS-sorted CD8+CD4-CCR7+CD45RA+ naive T cells. The gene calls are TRBV6-2 or TRBV6-3 and TRBJ2-5; D perhaps matches TRBD2 (6 bases). CDR3 region: CASSYRGLTYQETQYF. The CDR3, as DNA: TGTGCCAGCAGTTACAGGGGACTGACTTACCAAGAGACCCAGTACTTC.